This T cell receptor beta chain was captured in a study of shared clonotypes between healthy human individuals. Whole-study results and caveats: Generally, naive subsets came out with larger estimated richness than memory subsets.

Points on this clone: The antigen is not known. The same CDR3 can be traced to other DNA sequences in this sample.

Data came from immunoSEQ multiplex PCR; TCRdb stores just in-frame clones and leaves some out. Of 1 million to 1.3 million clones in the sample, roughly 74% were seen once. Germline CDR1 SGHDN, CDR2 FVKESK. The CDR3 has 14 residues. V was trimmed by 4 bases and J by 0 bases, leaving 4 bases between them. The sequencing input was memory CD4+ T cells from PBMCs. Subset defined: CD45RA-negative fraction. The TCR originated in a man younger than 35 in good health. Some clones in this sample may be carry-over from other donors' samples. The chain combines TRBV14 with TRBJ2-6; no clear D gene. CDR3 sequence: CASSPSSGANVLTF. CDR3 coding DNA: TGTGCCAGCAGCCCGTCCTCTGGGGCCAACGTCCTGACTTTC.